Following are 22 T cell receptor beta chains from one sample sequenced in a study of blood T cell repertoires in COVID-19. TCRdb's copy holds only in-frame clones and misses some; the assay was immunoSEQ multiplex PCR. This table has more than 350,000 clones, 89% appearing once. What was sequenced was peripheral blood. Receptors were obtained from a woman aged 25 to 39 with COVID-19, enrolled during active disease.

The chain joins TRBV27 to TRBJ1-2; tentative D call: TRBD1 (5 bases). The CDR3 totals 15 residues. Trimming took off 4 bases at V and 0 bases at J, with 12 bases between the two ends. Per the germline V gene, CDR1 is MNHEY and CDR2 is SMNVEV (reference sequence). The CDR3: CASSYNQGTNYGYTF. The CDR3, as DNA: TGTGCCAGCAGTTATAACCAGGGAACTAACTATGGCTACACCTTC.

The chain couples TRBV7-2 to TRBJ1-2; tentatively, D is TRBD1 (5 bases). CDR1 SGHTA and CDR2 FQGNSA come from the germline V gene. V lost 3 bases to trimming and J lost 7 bases, with 15 bases between them. This CDR3 has 14 residues. The CDR3: CASSFTREGSGYTF. The CDR3 DNA follows: TGTGCCAGCAGCTTTACGAGGGAGGGGAGTGGCTACACCTTC.

This rearrangement joins TRBV4-3 to TRBJ2-2; D is perhaps TRBD1 (6 bases). Germline lookup yields CDR1 LGHNA and CDR2 YSLEER. This CDR3 region has 15 residues. Trimming took 2 bases from V and 6 from J, leaving 13 bases between them. CDR3: CASSQSPYRAGELFF. DNA for the CDR3: TGCGCCAGCAGCCAATCCCCTTACAGGGCCGGGGAGCTGTTTTTT.

This chain connects TRBV7-9 to TRBJ1-5; TRBD1 matches 8 bases. Germline V gene lookup returns CDR1 SEHNR and CDR2 FQNEAQ (reference sequence). V shed 4 bases, J shed 0 bases, and the junction held 11 bases outside the gene matches. This CDR3 contains 18 residues. As DNA, the CDR3 is TGTGCCAGCAGCTCCGGGACAGGTGGGTCCTATAGCAATCAGCCCCAGCATTTT. The encoded protein is CASSSGTGGSYSNQPQHF.

The CDR3 DNA reads as TGTGCCAGCAGCCTCAGACAGGGGGGAAGCACAGATACGCAGTATTTT. The encoded protein is CASSLRQGGSTDTQYF. The V gene is TRBV3-1 (or the pseudogene TRBV3-2), the J gene TRBJ2-3, with 9 bases lining up with TRBD1. In germline, CDR1 is LGHDT, CDR2 YNNKEL (reference sequence). Germline trimming cut 4 bases from V and 0 bases from J; bases unmatched to any gene: 5. CDR3 length equals 16 residues.

The chain carries TRBV4-1 and TRBJ1-1; 9 bases line up with TRBD1. This CDR3 has 15 residues. In germline, CDR1 is MGHRA, CDR2 YSYEKL. J lost 7 bases, V lost 1 base, and 7 bases had no gene match. The CDR3 coding sequence is TGCGCCAGCAGCCAAGTTTTACAGGGGGCGAGTGAAGCTTTCTTT. As protein: CASSQVLQGASEAFF.

This chain uses TRBV19 with TRBJ1-2; 7 bases fit TRBD1. Germline V CDR1 and CDR2: LNHDA, SQIVND (reference sequence). The CDR3 contains 13 residues. The trim removed 4 bases at V and 5 bases at J, leaving 4 bases unmatched. CDR3: CASSTGTAYGYTF. The CDR3, as DNA: TGTGCCAGTAGTACCGGGACAGCATATGGCTACACCTTC.

The sample holds a few counts of this clone. The chain recombines TRBV29-1 with TRBJ1-1, with D tentatively TRBD1 (5 bases). The V gene lost 4 bases and the J gene lost 10 bases, with 16 bases spanning the gap. CDR1 and CDR2 from the germline V gene are SQVTM and ANQGSEA. There are 12 residues in the CDR3. CDR3: CSVGSTRRGAFF. CDR3 in DNA: TGCAGCGTTGGCTCCACGAGGAGGGGAGCTTTCTTT.

J is TRBJ2-1 and V is TRBV3-1 (or the pseudogene TRBV3-2); TRBD2 agrees at 7 bases. V lost 3 bases, J lost 3 bases, and 5 bases stayed unmatched. Germline CDR1 and CDR2: LGHDT and YNNKEL (reference sequence). The CDR3 has 15 residues. CDR3 DNA sequence: TGTGCCAGCAGCCAGACTAGCACCCTCTACAATGAGCAGTTCTTC. Translated: CASSQTSTLYNEQFF.

The rearrangement links TRBV5-4 to TRBJ2-2, with D perhaps matching TRBD1 (5 bases). The CDR3 is 15 amino acids. Germline V gives CDR1 SGHNT, CDR2 YYREEE (reference sequence). V was cut by 0 bases and J by 7 bases, with 13 bases left in between. For the CDR3, the DNA is TGTGCCAGCAGCTTGGATGGCAGGGTGGTCGGGGAGCTGTTTTTT. As protein: CASSLDGRVVGELFF.

This chain joins TRBV18 and TRBJ2-7, with 8 bases lining up with TRBD1. Looked up from germline, CDR1 is KGHSH and CDR2 is LQKENI. The CDR3 sequence is 15 residues long. V shed 5 bases and J 6 bases; nucleotides not matched to a gene: 12. The CDR3 nucleotides read TGTGCCAGCTCATCCCAGGGGGCGCAGACGGGCGAGCAGTACTTC. Protein product: CASSSQGAQTGEQYF.

The chain carries TRBV7-9 and TRBJ2-3, with a tentative D call TRBD2 (6 bases). This CDR3 contains 14 residues. Germline CDR1 is SEHNR and CDR2 is FQNEAQ (reference sequence). Trimming removed 5 bases from V and 5 bases from J, with 14 bases in between. In nucleotides, the CDR3 is TGTGCCAGCAGCGGAGGGTTGGGGGTAGATACGCAGTATTTT. Translation gives CASSGGLGVDTQYF. The full variable domain, its missing parts supplied by reference TRBV7-9 and TRBJ2-3, is DTGVSQNPRHKITKRGQNVTFRCDPISEHNRLYWYRQTLGQGPEFLTYFQNEAQLEKSRLLSDRFSAERPKGSFSTLEIQRTEQGDSAMYLCASSGGLGVDTQYFGPGTRLTVL.

The chain recombines TRBV7-2 with TRBJ1-2; D is possibly TRBD1 (5 bases). This CDR3 spans 15 amino acids. The V gene's germline CDR1 is SGHTA and CDR2 FQGNSA. Trimming took off 4 bases at V and 2 bases at J, with 14 bases between the two ends. The CDR3 protein is CASSSGIGANYGYTF. CDR3 coding DNA: TGTGCCAGCAGCTCGGGTATAGGGGCGAACTATGGCTACACCTTC.

This clone was detected once. The V gene is TRBV27, the J gene TRBJ1-2; 7 nucleotides line up with TRBD1. V was clipped by 5 bases and J by 2 bases; unmatched bases: 2. Per the germline V gene, CDR1 is MNHEY and CDR2 is SMNVEV (reference sequence). The CDR3 length is 13 residues. The CDR3 region is CASSMTGNYGYTF. CDR3 in DNA: TGTGCCAGCAGTATGACAGGGAACTATGGCTACACCTTC.

The chain links TRBV27 to TRBJ1-4; 7 nucleotides match TRBD1. J lost 9 bases, V lost 5 bases, and 9 bases had no gene match. The CDR3 extends over 14 amino acids. The V gene's germline CDR1 is MNHEY and CDR2 SMNVEV (reference sequence). The CDR3 spells CASSNWDSAKKLFF. DNA of the CDR3: TGTGCCAGCAGTAACTGGGACAGCGCGAAAAAACTGTTTTTT. Combining the CDR3 with reference TRBV27 and TRBJ1-4 gives the whole variable domain EAQVTQNPRYLITVTGKKLTVTCSQNMNHEYMSWYRQDPGLGLRQIYYSMNVEVTDKGDVPEGYKVSRKEKRNFPLILESPSPNQTSLYFCASSNWDSAKKLFFGSGTQLSVL.

This clone was seen once. The chain employs TRBV11-3 and TRBJ1-4; D unresolved. V dropped 1 base and J dropped 8 bases, with 11 bases sitting between them. The CDR3 contains 14 residues. From germline, CDR1 is SGHNT and CDR2 YENEEA. This CDR3 reads CASSLGRGEEKLFF. DNA of the CDR3: TGTGCCAGCAGCTTAGGTCGTGGGGAGGAAAAACTGTTTTTT.

The rearrangement links TRBV12-3 or TRBV12-4 to TRBJ2-1; TRBD2 matches at 13 bases. The CDR3 length is 13 residues. V shed 5 bases and J 13 bases; nucleotides not matched to a gene: 5. The CDR3 sequence: CASSGLAGVGQFF. CDR3 DNA: TGTGCCAGCAGTGGACTAGCGGGAGTCGGTCAGTTCTTC.

The rearrangement links TRBV2 to TRBJ2-2, with 8 bases fitting TRBD2. Unmatched junction bases numbered 9, after V lost 7 bases and J lost 5 bases. Germline V lookup: CDR1 SNHLY, CDR2 FYNNEI. The CDR3 has 15 amino acids. CDR3 amino acids: CASMPGGRGTGELFF. The CDR3 DNA reads TGTGCCAGCATGCCGGGGGGGCGAGGAACCGGGGAGCTGTTTTTT.

The chain recombines TRBV18 with TRBJ1-2; the match to TRBD1 covers 10 bases. Unmatched junction bases numbered 7, after V lost 1 base and J lost 2 bases. Per the germline V gene, CDR1 is KGHSH and CDR2 is LQKENI. The CDR3 is 17 amino acids. Written as DNA, the CDR3 is TGTGCCAGCTCACCACTGTCGACGGGACAGGGGAACTATGGCTACACCTTC. Translating gives CASSPLSTGQGNYGYTF.

The chain has TRBV11-2 and TRBJ2-1, with D possibly TRBD2 on 6 matching bases. The V gene's germline CDR1 is SGHAT and CDR2 FQNNGV. CDR3 length equals 17 residues. The V gene lost 3 bases and the J gene lost 8 bases, with 23 bases spanning the gap. CDR3 coding DNA: TGTGCCAGCAGCTTTTCCGGGACTGGAAACCCTCTCGATGAGCAGTTCTTC. Its translation: CASSFSGTGNPLDEQFF.

The J gene is TRBJ1-2, the V gene TRBV29-1, with D possibly TRBD1 on 5 matching bases. Germline V CDR1 and CDR2: SQVTM, ANQGSEA. Trimming took 4 bases from V and 9 from J, leaving 15 bases between them. The CDR3 has 12 amino acids. For the CDR3, the DNA is TGCAGCGTTGTCAAAGGGGCGGAGAGCTACACCTTC. Residues: CSVVKGAESYTF.

The gene calls are TRBV9 and TRBJ1-2; 7 bases match TRBD1. CDR3 size: 16 residues. Per germline, CDR1 SGDLS and CDR2 YYNGEE. V shed 0 bases, J shed 5 bases, and the junction held 10 bases outside the gene matches. CDR3 amino acids: CASSVEIRGQGYGYTF. The CDR3 coding sequence is TGTGCCAGCAGCGTAGAAATAAGGGGGCAGGGATATGGCTACACCTTC.